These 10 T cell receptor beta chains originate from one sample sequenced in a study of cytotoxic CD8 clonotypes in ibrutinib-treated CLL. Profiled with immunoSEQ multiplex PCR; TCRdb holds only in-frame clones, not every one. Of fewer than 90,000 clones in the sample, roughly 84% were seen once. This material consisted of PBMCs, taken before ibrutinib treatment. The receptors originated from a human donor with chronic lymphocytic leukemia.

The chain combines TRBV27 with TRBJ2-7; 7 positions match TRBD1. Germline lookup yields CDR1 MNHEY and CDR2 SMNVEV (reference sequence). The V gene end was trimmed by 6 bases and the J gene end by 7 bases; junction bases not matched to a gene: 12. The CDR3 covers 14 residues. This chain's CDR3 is CASSKQGPGGEQYF. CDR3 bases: TGTGCCAGCAGCAAACAGGGGCCTGGAGGAGAGCAGTACTTC.

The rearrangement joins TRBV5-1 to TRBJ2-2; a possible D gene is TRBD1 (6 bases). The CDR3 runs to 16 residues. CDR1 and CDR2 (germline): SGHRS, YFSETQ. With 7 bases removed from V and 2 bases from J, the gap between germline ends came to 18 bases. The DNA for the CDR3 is TGCGCCAGCTTACTTCAACCGGACAGTAACACCGGGGAGCTGTTTTTT. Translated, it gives CASLLQPDSNTGELFF. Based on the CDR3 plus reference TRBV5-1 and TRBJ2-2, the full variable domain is KAGVTQTPRYLIKTRGQQVTLSCSPISGHRSVSWYQQTPGQGLQFLFEYFSETQRNKGNFPGRFSGRQFSNSRSEMNVSTLELGDSALYLCASLLQPDSNTGELFFGEGSRLTVL.

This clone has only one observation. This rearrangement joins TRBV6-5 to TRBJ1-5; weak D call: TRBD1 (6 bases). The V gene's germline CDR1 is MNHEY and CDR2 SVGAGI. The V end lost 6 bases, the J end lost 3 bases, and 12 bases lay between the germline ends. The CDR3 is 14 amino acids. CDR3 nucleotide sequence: TGTGCCAGCAGGGACACAGGGACCAATCAGCCCCAGCATTTT. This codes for CASRDTGTNQPQHF.

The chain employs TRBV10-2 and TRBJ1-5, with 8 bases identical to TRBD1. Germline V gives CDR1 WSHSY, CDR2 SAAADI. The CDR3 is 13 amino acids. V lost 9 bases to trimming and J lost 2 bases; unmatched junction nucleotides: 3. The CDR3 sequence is CASADRGNQPQHF. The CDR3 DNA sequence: TGCGCCAGTGCGGACAGGGGCAATCAGCCCCAGCATTTT.

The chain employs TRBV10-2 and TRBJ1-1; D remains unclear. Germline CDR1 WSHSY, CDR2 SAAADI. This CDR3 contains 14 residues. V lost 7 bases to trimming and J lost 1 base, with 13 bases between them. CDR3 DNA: TGCGCCAGCACGGAGCTAGAAAGGAACACTGAAGCTTTCTTT. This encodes CASTELERNTEAFF.

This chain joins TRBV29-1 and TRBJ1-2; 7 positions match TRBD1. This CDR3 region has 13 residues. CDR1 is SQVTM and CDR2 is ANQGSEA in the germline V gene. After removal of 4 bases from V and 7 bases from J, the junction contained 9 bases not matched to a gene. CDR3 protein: CSVGPGTVFGYTF. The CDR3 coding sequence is TGCAGCGTTGGACCCGGGACAGTTTTTGGCTACACCTTC.

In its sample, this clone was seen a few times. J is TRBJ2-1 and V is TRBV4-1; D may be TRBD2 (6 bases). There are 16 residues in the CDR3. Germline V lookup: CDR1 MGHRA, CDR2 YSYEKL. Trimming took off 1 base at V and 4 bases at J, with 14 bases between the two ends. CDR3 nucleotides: TGCGCCAGCAGCCAAGCATTTCCGGGAGTATACAATGAGCAGTTCTTC. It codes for CASSQAFPGVYNEQFF.

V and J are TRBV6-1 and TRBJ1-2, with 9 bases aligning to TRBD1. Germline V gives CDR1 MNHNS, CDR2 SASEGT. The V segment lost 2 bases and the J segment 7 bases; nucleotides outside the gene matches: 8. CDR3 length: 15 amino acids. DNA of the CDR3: TGTGCCAGCAGTGAACCGGGACAGGGTTTGTCTGGCTACACCTTC. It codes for CASSEPGQGLSGYTF.

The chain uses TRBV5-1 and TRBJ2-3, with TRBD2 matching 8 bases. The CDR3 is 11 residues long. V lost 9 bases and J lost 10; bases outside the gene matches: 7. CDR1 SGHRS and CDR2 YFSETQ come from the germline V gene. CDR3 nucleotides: TGCGCCACCCAGGCGGGGGGTCCGCAGTATTTT. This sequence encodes CATQAGGPQYF.

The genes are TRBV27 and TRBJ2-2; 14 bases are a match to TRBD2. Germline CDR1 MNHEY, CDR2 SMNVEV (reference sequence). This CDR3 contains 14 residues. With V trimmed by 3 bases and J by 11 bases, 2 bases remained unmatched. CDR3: CASSFGTSGSELFF. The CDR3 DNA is TGTGCCAGCAGTTTCGGGACTAGCGGGAGTGAGCTGTTTTTT.